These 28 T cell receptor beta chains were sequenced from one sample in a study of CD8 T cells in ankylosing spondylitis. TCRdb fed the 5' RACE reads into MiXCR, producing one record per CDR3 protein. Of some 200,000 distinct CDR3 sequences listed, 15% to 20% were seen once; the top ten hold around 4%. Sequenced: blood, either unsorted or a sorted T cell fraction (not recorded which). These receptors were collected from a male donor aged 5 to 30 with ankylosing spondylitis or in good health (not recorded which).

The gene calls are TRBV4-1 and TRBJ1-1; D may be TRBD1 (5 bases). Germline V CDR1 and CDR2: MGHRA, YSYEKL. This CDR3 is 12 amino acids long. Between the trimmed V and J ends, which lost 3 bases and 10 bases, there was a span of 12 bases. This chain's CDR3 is CASSQGVLGAFF. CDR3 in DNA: TGCGCCAGCAGCCAGGGGGTTCTTGGAGCTTTCTTT.

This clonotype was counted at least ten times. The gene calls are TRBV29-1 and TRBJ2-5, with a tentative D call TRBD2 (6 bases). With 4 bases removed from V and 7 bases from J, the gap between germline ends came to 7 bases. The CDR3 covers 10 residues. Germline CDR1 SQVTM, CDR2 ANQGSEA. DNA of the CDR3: TGCAGCGTTGCGGAGGGGACCCAGTACTTC. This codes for CSVAEGTQYF.

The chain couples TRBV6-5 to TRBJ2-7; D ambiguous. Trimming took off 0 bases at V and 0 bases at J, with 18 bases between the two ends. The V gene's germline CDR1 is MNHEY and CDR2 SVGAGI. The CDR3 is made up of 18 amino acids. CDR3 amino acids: CASSYSRGVERSSYEQYV. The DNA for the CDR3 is TGTGCCAGCAGTTACTCACGCGGTGTTGAGCGCAGCTCCTACGAGCAGTACGTC.

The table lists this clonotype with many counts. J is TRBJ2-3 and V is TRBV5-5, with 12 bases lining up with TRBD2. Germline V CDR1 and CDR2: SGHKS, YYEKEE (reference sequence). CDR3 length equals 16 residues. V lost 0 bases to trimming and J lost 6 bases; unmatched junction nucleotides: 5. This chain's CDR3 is CASSLGLAGVTDTQYF. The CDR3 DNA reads TGTGCCAGCAGCTTGGGACTAGCGGGAGTAACGGATACGCAGTATTTT.

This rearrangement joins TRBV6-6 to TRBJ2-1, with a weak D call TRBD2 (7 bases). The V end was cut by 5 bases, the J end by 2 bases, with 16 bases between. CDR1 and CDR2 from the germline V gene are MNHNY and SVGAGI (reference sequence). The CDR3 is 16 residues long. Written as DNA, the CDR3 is TGTGCCAGCAGTCCTGGGGGCGGGAGTACCTACAATGAGCAGTTCTTC. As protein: CASSPGGGSTYNEQFF.

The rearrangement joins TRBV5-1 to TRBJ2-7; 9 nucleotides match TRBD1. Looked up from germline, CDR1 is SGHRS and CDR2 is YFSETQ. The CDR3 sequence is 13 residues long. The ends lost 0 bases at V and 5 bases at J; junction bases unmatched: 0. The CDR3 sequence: CASSLGQGDEQYF. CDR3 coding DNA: TGCGCCAGCAGCTTGGGACAGGGGGACGAGCAGTACTTC.

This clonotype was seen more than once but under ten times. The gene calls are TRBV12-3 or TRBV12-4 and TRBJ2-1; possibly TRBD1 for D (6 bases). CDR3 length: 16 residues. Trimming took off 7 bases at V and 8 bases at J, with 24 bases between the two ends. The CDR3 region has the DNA TGTGCCAGCATCCAGAGACCGGGACAAAAATCCCATGAGCAGTTCTTC. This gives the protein CASIQRPGQKSHEQFF.

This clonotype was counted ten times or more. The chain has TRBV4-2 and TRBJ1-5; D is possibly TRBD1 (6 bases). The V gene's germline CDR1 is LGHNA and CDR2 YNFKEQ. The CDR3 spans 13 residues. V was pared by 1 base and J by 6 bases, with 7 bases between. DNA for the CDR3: TGTGCCAGCAGCCAAGCAGGGGCTCAGCCCCAGCATTTT. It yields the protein CASSQAGAQPQHF.

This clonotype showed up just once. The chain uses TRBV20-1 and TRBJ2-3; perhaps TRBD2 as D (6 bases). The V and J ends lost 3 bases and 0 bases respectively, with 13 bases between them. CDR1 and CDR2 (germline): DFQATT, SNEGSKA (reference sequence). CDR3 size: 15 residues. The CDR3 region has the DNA TGCAGTGCTAGCATGTCGAGCGGGAGCACAGATACGCAGTATTTT. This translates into CSASMSSGSTDTQYF.

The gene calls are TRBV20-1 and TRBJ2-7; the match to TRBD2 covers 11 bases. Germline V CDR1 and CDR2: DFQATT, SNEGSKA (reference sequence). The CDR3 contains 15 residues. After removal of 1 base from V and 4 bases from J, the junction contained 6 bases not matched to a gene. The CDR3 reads CSARGPSGRLYEQYF. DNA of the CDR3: TGCAGTGCTAGAGGTCCTAGCGGGAGGTTGTACGAGCAGTACTTC.

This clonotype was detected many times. For the CDR3, the DNA is TGCGCCAGCAGCCAAATATCAGAGGGGGACGATGAAAAACTGTTTTTT. This gives the protein CASSQISEGDDEKLFF. V and J are TRBV4-3 and TRBJ1-4; possible D gene TRBD1, 6 bases. Trimming cost V 2 bases and J 6 bases, with 16 bases left between them. Germline V gives CDR1 LGHNA, CDR2 YSLEER. The CDR3 totals 16 residues.

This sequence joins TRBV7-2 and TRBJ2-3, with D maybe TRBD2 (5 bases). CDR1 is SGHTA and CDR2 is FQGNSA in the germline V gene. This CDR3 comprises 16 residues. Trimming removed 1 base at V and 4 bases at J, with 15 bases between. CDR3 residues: CASSLGGWVKADTQYF. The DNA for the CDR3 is TGTGCCAGCAGCTTAGGAGGGTGGGTCAAAGCAGATACGCAGTATTTT.

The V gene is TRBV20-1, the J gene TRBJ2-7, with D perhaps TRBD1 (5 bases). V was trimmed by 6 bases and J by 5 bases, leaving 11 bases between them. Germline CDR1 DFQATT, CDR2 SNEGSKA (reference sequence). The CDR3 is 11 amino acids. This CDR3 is CSATDSNEQYV. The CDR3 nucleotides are TGCAGTGCCACCGACAGTAACGAGCAGTACGTC.

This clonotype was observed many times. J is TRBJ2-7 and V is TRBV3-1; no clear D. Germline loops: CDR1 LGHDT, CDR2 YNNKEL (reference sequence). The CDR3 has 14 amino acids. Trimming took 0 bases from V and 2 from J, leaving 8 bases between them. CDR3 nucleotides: TGTGCCAGCAGCCAAGACACGAGCCCCTACGAGCAGTACGTC. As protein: CASSQDTSPYEQYV.

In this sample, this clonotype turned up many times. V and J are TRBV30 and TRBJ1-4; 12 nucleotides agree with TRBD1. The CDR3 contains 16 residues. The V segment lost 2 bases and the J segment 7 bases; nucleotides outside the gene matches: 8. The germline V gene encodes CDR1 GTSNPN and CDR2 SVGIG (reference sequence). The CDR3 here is CAWSRDRGLLGEKLFF. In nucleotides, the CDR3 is TGTGCCTGGAGTCGGGACAGGGGGCTCTTAGGTGAAAAACTGTTTTTT.

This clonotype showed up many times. CDR3 bases: TGCAGTGCTAGAGTGCCTTCTGCCACCGGGGAGCTGTTTTTT. Protein sequence: CSARVPSATGELFF. V and J are TRBV20-1 and TRBJ2-2; D unclear. Germline loops: CDR1 DFQATT, CDR2 SNEGSKA (reference sequence). The CDR3 consists of 14 residues. The V end was cut by 1 base, the J end by 4 bases, with 10 bases between.

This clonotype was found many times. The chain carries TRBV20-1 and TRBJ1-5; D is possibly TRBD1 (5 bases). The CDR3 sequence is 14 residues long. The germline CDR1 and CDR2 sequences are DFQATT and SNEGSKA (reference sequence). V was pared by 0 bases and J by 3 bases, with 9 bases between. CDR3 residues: CSARDGQYNQPQHF. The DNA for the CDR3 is TGCAGTGCTAGAGATGGACAATACAATCAGCCCCAGCATTTT.

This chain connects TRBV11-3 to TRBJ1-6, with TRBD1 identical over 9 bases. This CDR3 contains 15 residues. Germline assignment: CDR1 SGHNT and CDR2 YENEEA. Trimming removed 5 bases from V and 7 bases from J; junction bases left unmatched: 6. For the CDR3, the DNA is TGTGCCAGCAGCCCCCGGACAGGGGTGAATTCACCCCTCCACTTT. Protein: CASSPRTGVNSPLHF.

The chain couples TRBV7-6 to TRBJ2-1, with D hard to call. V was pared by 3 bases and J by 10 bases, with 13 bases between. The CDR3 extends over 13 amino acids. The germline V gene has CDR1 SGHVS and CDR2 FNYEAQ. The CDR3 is CASSFSYLGEQFF. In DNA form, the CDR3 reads TGTGCCAGCAGCTTTTCCTACCTCGGGGAGCAGTTCTTC.

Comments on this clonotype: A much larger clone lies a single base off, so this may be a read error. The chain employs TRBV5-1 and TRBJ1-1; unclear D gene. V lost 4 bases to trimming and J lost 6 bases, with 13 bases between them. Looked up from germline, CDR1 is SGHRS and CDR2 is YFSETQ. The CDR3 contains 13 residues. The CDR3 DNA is TGCGCCAGCAGCCTACTTGTTGGTCCTGAAGCTTTCTTT. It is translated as CASSLLVGPEAFF.

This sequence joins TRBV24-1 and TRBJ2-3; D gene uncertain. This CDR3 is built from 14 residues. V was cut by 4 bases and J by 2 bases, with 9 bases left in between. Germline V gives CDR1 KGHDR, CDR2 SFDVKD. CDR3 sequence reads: CATSDLTDTDTQYF. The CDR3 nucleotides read TGTGCCACCAGTGACTTGACCGACACAGATACGCAGTATTTT.

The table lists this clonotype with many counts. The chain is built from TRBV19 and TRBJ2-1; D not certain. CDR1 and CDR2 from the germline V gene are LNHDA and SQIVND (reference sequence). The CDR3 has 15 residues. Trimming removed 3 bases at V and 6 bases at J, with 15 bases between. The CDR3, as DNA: TGTGCCAGTAGTATTCGGGTAGAAGGTTTCAATGAGCAGTTCTTC. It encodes CASSIRVEGFNEQFF.

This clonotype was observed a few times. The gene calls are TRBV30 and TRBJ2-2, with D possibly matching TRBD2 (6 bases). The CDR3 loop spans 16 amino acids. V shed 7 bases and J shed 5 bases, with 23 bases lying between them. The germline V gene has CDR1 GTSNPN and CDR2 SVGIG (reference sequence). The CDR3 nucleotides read TGTGCCTCCCCCCGGGCGGGGTCGTGGCGGACCGGGGAGCTGTTTTTT. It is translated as CASPRAGSWRTGELFF.

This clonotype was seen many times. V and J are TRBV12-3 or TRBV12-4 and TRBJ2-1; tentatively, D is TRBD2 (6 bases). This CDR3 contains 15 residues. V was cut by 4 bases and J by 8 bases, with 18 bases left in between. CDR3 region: CASSSIPGTLDEQFF. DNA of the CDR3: TGTGCCAGCAGTTCCATACCCGGGACTTTAGATGAGCAGTTCTTC.

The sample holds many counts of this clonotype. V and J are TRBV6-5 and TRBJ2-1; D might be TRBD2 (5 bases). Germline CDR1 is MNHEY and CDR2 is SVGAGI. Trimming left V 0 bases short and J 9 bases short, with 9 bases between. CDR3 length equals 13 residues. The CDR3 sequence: CASSYSAEAEQFF. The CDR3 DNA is TGTGCCAGCAGTTACTCGGCGGAGGCTGAGCAGTTCTTC.

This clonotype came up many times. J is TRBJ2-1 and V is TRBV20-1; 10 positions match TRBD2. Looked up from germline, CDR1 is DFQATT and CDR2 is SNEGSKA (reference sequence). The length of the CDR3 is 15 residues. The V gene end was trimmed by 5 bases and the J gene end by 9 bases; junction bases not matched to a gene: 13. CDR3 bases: TGCAGTGCTCCTAGTGGAGCGGGAGGGCCGGGTGAGCAGTTCTTC. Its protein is CSAPSGAGGPGEQFF.

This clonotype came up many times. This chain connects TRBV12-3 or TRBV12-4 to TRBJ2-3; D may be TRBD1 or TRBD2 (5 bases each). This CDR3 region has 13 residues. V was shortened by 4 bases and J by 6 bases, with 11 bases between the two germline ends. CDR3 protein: CASSSGTTDTQYF. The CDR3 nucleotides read TGTGCCAGCAGTTCAGGGACGACGGATACGCAGTATTTT.

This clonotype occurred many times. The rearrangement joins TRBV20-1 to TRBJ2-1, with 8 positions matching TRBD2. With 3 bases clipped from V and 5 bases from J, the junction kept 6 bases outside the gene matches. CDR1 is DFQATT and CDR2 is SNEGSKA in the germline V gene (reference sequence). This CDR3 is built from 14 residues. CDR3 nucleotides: TGCAGTGCTAGCTCGACTAGCGCCCACAATGAGCAGTTCTTC. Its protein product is CSASSTSAHNEQFF.